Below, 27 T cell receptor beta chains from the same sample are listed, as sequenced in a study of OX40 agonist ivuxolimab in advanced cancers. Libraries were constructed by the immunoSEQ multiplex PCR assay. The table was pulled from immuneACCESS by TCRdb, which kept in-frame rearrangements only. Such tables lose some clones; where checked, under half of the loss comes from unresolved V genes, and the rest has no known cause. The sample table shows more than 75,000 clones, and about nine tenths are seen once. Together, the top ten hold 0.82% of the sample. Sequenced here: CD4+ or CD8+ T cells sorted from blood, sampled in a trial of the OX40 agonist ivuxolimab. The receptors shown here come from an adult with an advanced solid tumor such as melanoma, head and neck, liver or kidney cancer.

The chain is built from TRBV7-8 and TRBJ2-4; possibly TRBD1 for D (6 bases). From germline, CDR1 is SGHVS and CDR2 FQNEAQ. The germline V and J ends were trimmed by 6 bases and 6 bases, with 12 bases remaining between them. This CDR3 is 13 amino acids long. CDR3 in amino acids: CASSSGTLNIQYF. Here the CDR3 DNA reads TGTGCCAGCAGTTCGGGGACATTAAACATTCAGTACTTC.

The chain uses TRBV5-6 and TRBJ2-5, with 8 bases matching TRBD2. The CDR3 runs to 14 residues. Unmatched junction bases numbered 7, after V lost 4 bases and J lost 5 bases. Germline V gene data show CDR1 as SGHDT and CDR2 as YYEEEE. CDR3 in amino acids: CASSARGGTETQYF. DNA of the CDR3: TGTGCCAGCAGCGCCCGGGGGGGGACGGAGACCCAGTACTTC. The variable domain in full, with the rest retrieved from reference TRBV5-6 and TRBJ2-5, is DAGVTQSPTHLIKTRGQQVTLRCSPKSGHDTVSWYQQALGQGPQFIFQYYEEEERQRGNFPDRFSGHQFPNYSSELNVNALLLGDSALYLCASSARGGTETQYFGPGTRLLVL.

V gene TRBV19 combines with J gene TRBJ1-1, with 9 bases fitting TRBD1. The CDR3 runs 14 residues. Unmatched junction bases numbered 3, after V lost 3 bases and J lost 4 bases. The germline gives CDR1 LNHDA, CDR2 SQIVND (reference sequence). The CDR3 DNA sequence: TGTGCCAGTAGTATTGGGACAGGGAGCACTGAAGCTTTCTTT. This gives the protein CASSIGTGSTEAFF. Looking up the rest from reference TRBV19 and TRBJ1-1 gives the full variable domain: DGGITQSPKYLFRKEGQNVTLSCEQNLNHDAMYWYRQDPGQGLRLIYYSQIVNDFQKGDIAEGYSVSREKKESFPLTVTSAQKNPTAFYLCASSIGTGSTEAFFGQGTRLTVV.

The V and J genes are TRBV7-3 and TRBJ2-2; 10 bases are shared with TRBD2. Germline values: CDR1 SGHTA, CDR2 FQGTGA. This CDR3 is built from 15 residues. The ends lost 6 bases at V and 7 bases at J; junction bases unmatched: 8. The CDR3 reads CASRAGTSVNGELFF. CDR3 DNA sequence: TGTGCCAGCAGGGCCGGGACTAGCGTTAACGGGGAGCTGTTTTTT.

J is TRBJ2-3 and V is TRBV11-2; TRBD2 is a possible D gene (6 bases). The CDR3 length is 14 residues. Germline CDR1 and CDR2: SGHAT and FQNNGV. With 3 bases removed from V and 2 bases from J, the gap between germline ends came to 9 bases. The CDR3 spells CASSFGGFTDTQYF. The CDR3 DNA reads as TGTGCCAGCAGCTTCGGGGGATTCACAGATACGCAGTATTTT.

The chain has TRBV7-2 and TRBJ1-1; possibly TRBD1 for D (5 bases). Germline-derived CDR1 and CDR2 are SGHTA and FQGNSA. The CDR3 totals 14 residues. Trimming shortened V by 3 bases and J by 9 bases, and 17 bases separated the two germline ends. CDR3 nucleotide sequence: TGTGCCAGCAGCTTCTACGGGACCGTAGTCCAAGCTTTCTTT. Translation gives CASSFYGTVVQAFF.

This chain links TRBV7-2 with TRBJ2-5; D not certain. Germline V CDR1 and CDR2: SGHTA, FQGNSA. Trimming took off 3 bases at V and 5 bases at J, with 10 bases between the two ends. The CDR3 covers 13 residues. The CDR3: CASSFPTRETQYF. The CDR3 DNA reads TGTGCCAGCAGCTTTCCCACTCGGGAGACCCAGTACTTC.

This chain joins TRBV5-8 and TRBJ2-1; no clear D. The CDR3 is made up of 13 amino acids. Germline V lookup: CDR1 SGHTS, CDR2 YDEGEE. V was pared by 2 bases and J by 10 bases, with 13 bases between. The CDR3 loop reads CASSLFAGREQFF. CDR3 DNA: TGTGCCAGCAGCTTATTCGCAGGACGGGAGCAGTTCTTC.

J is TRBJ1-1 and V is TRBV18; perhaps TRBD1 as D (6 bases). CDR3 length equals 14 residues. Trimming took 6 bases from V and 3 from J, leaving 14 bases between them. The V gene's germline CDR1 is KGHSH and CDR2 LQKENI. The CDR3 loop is CASSLTGTHTEAFF. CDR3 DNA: TGTGCCAGCTCTCTCACCGGGACACACACTGAAGCTTTCTTT.

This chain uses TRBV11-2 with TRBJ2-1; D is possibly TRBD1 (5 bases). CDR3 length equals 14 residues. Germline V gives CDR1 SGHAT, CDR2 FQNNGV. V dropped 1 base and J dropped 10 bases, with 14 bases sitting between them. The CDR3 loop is CASSLALDSREQFF. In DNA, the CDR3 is TGTGCCAGCAGCTTAGCCCTAGACAGTAGGGAGCAGTTCTTC.

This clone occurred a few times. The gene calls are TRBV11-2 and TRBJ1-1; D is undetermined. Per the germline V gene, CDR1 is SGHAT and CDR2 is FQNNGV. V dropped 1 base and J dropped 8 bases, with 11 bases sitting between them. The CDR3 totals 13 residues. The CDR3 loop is CASSLGAGREAFF. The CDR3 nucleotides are TGTGCCAGCAGCTTAGGAGCTGGGAGGGAAGCTTTCTTT. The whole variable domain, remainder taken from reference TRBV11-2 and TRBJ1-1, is EAGVAQSPRYKIIEKRQSVAFWCNPISGHATLYWYQQILGQGPKLLIQFQNNGVVDDSQLPKDRFSAERLKGVDSTLKIQPAKLEDSAVYLCASSLGAGREAFFGQGTRLTVV.

CDR3 nucleotides: TGTGCCAGTAGTATAGAGGCTAGCGGGAGACACGAGCAGTACTTC. This sequence encodes CASSIEASGRHEQYF. The chain recombines TRBV19 with TRBJ2-7, with 10 bases lining up with TRBD2. With V trimmed by 0 bases and J by 5 bases, 4 bases remained unmatched. This CDR3 contains 15 residues. Germline V lookup: CDR1 LNHDA, CDR2 SQIVND (reference sequence).

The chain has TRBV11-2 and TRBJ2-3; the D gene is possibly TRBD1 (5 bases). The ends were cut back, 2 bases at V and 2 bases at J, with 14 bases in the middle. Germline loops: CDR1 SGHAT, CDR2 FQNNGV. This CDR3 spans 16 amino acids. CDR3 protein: CASSLYPDSPTDTQYF. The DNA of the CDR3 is TGTGCCAGCAGCTTATATCCCGACAGCCCCACAGATACGCAGTATTTT. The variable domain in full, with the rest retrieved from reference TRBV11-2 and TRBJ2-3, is EAGVAQSPRYKIIEKRQSVAFWCNPISGHATLYWYQQILGQGPKLLIQFQNNGVVDDSQLPKDRFSAERLKGVDSTLKIQPAKLEDSAVYLCASSLYPDSPTDTQYFGPGTRLTVL.

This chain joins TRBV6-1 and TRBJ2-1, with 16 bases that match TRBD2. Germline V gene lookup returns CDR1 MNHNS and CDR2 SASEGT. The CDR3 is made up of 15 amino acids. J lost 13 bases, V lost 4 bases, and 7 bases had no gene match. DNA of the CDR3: TGTGCCAGCAGTGTGACGGGACTAGCGGGAGGGGGTCAGTTCTTC. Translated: CASSVTGLAGGGQFF.

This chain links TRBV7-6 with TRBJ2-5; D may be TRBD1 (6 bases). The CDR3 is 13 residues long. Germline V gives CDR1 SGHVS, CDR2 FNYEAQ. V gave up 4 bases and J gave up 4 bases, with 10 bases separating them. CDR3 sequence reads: CASSSGVGETQYF. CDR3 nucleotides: TGTGCCAGCAGCTCAGGGGTAGGAGAGACCCAGTACTTC. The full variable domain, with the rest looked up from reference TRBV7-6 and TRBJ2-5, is GAGVSQSPRYKVTKRGQDVALRCDPISGHVSLYWYRQALGQGPEFLTYFNYEAQQDKSGLPNDRFSAERPEGSISTLTIQRTEQRDSAMYRCASSSGVGETQYFGPGTRLLVL.

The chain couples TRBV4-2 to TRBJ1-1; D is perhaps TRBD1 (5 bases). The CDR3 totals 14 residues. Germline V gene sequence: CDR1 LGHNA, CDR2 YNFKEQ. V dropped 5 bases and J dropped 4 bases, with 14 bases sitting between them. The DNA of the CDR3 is TGTGCCAGCAGCTCAGGGACTAGGGGCACTGAAGCTTTCTTT. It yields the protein CASSSGTRGTEAFF.

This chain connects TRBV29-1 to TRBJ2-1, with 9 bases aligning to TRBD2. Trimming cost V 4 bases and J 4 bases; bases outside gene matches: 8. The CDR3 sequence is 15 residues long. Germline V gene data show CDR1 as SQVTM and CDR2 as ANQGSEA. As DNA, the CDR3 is TGCAGCGTTGGGGATAGCGGGGGACGGTACAATGAGCAGTTCTTC. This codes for CSVGDSGGRYNEQFF.

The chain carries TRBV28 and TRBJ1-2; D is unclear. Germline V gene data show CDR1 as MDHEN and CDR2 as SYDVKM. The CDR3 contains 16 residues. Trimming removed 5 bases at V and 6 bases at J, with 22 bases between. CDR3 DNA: TGTGCCAGCAGTGCCTCTCAATTCCCAAAGGCCCATGGCTACACCTTC. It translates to CASSASQFPKAHGYTF.

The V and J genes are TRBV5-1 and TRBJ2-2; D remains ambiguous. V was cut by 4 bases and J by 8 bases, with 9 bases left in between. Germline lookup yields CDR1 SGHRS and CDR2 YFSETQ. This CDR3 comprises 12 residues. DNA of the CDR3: TGCGCCAGCAGCGAAGGGTCAGGGGAGCTGTTTTTT. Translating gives CASSEGSGELFF.

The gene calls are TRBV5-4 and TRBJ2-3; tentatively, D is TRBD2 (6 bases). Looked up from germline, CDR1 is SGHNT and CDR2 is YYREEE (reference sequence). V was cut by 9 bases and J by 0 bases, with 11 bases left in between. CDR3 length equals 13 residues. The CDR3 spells CAILGTSTDTQYF. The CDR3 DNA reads TGTGCCATCCTTGGGACTAGCACAGATACGCAGTATTTT.

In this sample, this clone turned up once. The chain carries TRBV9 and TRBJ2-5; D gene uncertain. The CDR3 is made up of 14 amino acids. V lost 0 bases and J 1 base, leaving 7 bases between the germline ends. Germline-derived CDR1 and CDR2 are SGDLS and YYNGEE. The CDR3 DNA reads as TGTGCCAGCAGCGTAGCTGGGCGCCAAGAGACCCAGTACTTC. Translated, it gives CASSVAGRQETQYF.

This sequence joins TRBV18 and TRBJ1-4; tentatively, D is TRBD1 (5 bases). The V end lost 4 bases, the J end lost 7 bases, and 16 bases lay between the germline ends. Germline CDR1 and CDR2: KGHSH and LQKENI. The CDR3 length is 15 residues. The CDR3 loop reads CASSQTGRGVEKLFF. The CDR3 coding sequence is TGTGCCAGCTCACAAACGGGAAGGGGCGTTGAAAAACTGTTTTTT.

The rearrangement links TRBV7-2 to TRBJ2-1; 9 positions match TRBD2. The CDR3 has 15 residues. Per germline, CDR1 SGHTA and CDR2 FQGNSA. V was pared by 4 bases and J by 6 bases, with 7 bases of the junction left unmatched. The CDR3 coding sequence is TGTGCCAGCAGCTCAATGATGCGGGGGGGCAATGAGCAGTTCTTC. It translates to CASSSMMRGGNEQFF. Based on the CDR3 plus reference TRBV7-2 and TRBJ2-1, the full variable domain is GAGVSQSPSNKVTEKGKDVELRCDPISGHTALYWYRQSLGQGLEFLIYFQGNSAPDKSGLPSDRFSAERTGGSVSTLTIQRTQQEDSAVYLCASSSMMRGGNEQFFGPGTRLTVL.

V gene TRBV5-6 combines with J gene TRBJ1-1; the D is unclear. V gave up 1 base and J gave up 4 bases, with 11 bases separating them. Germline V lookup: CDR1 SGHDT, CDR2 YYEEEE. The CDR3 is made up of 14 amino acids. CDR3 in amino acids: CASSLYGRGTEAFF. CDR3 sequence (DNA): TGTGCCAGCAGCTTGTACGGGCGGGGCACTGAAGCTTTCTTT.

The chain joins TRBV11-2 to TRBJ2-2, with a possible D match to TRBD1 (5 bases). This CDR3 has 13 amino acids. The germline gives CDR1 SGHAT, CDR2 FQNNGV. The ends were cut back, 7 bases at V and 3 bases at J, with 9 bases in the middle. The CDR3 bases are TGTGCCAGCAATAAGGGGTACACCGGGGAGCTGTTTTTT. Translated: CASNKGYTGELFF.

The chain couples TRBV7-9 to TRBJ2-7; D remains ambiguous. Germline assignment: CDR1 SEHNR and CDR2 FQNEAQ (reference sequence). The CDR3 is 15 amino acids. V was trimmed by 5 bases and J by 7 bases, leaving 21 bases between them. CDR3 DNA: TGTGCCAGCAGCCCCCGAGGCGGAGTCTATGGGGAGCAGTACTTC. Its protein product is CASSPRGGVYGEQYF.

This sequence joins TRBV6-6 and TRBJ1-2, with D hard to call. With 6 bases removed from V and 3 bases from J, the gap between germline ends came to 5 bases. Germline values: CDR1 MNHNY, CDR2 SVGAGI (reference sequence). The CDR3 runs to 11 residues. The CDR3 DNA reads TGTGCCAGCAGCGGGGACTATGGCTACACCTTC. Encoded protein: CASSGDYGYTF.